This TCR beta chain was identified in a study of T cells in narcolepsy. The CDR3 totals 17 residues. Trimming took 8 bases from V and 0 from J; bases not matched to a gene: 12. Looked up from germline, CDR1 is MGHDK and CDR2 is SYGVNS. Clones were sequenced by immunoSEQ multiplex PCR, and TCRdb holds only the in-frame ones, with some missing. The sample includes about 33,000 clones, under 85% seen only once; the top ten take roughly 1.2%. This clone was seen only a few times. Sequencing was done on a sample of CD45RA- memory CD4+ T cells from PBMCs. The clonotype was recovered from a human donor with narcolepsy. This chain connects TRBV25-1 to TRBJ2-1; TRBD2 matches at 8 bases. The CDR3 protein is CASASSMRGDSYNEQFF. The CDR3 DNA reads TGTGCCAGCGCCAGTAGTATGCGGGGGGACTCCTACAATGAGCAGTTCTTC.